This T cell receptor beta chain was sequenced in a study of blood T cell repertoires in COVID-19. On the study more broadly: From T cells, B-cell-depleted T cells, or PBMCs came the material, which was cDNA or gDNA.

Authors' processing steps: Amplification with reference gene primers provided the estimates of nucleated cell counts. The method was immunoSEQ multiplex PCR; TCRdb's version includes in-frame clones alone and lacks a portion of them. The V and J calls and clone size are taken from that table; D and trimming were inferred from the DNA. The sample shows about 430,000 clones, around nine tenths of them seen only once. Participants classified as exposed had met a COVID-19 case within 2 weeks before study entry. Germline loops: CDR1 MNHEY, CDR2 SMNVEV (reference sequence). The CDR3 covers 15 residues. V lost 8 bases to trimming and J lost 6 bases, with 20 bases between them.

What was sequenced was PBMCs or T cells enriched from blood (not recorded which). This TCR was recovered from a woman aged 18-30 years who had been exposed to COVID-19. The chain recombines TRBV27 with TRBJ2-1, with a tentative D call TRBD2 (6 bases). CDR3 region: CASFAGLSFINEQFF. Written as DNA, the CDR3 is TGTGCCAGCTTCGCGGGACTCTCATTTATCAATGAGCAGTTCTTC.